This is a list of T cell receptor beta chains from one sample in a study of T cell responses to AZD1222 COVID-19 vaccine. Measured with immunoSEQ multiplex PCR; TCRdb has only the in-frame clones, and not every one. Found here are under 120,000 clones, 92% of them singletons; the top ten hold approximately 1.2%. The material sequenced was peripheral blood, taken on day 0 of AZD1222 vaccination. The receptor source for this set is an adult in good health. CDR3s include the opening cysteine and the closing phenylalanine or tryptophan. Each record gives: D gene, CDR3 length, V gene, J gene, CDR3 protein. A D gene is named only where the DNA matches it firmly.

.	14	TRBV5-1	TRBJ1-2	CASSLVGVLGGYTF
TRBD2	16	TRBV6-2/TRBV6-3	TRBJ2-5	CASSLPRLAGTETQYF
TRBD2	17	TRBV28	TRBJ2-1	CASSPPPGTSVGNEQFF
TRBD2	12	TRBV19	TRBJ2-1	CASSQSGSVQFF
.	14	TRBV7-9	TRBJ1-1	CASSLAQMNTEAFF
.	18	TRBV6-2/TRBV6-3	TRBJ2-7	CASSYELGDGAGAYEQYF
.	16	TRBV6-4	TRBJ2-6	CASSGSTGTGANVLTF
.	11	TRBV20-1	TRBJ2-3	CSATLGDTQYF
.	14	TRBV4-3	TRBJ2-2	CASSQDQNTGELFF
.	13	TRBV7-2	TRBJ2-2	CASSLDGARELFF
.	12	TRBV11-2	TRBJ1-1	CASSLGWGEAFF
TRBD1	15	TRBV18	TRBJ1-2	CASSLRTGNEGGYTF
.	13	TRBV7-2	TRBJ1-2	CASSLVGTNGYTF
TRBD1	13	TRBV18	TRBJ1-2	CASSPDRNYGYTF
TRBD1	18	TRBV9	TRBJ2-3	CASSVSSLGQGLTDTQYF